This TCR beta chain was retrieved from a study of regulatory T cells in long-lasting Graves disease. Study summary: Positivity for TSH receptor antibodies plus over 5 years of antithyroid drugs meant persistent Graves' disease.

Indicated time point: persistent/refractory GD, antithyroid drugs over 5 years with positive TRAb. The TCR library was made from RNA that had been extracted from PBMCs in TRIzol. The CDR3 spans 16 residues. CDR1 and CDR2 from the germline V gene are LGHDT and YNNKEL (reference sequence). Trimming cost V 0 bases and J 0 bases, with 8 bases left between them. Both iRepertoire HTBI primers and Arm-PCR of CDR3 regions were used to build the TCR beta libraries. TCRdb ran MiXCR on the multiplex PCR reads and lists one entry per CDR3 protein. The data hold 700,000 or so distinct CDR3 sequences, with approximately 31% observed a single time. This clonotype has only a few counts. Its antigen is unidentified. Study findings and constraints: Accuracy may have suffered from the small sample size.

The chain couples TRBV3-1 to TRBJ1-4, with D possibly being TRBD1 (5 bases). The clonotype comes from a female donor with Graves disease. The sequencing here drew on peripheral blood mononuclear cells (PBMCs), taken when the disease was refractory, from a patient treated with antithyroid drugs. CDR3 loop: CASSQEQVSTNEKLFF. The CDR3 DNA reads as TGTGCCAGCAGCCAAGAACAGGTTTCAACTAATGAAAAACTGTTTTTT.